This T cell receptor (beta chain) was identified during a study of human T cells and chemical hapten exposure. Study as a whole: For the roughly 26-week duration of the study, patients were given weekly doses of diphenylcyclopropenone on the scalp.

Authors' processing steps: Across samples, TCR counts had a median of about 92,000 and ranged from about 20,000 to 750,000. TCRdb called the RACE reads again in MiXCR, with one record for every CDR3 protein. Here the V and J calls rest on TCRdb's processing, not on the authors' analysis. The data hold tens of thousands of distinct CDR3 sequences, with roughly a tenth observed a single time. This clonotype was seen more than once but under ten times. Specified time point: patch test 1, 2 weeks after DPC sensitization. As for treatment: therapeutic diphenylcyclopropenone sensitization with weekly scalp DPC. The sequence was collected from a man between 35 and 55 years old with alopecia areata. Some clones in this sample may be carry-over from other donors' samples. This sample comprised whole blood, obtained in connection with sensitization to the hapten diphenylcyclopropenone (DPC).

In nucleotides, the CDR3 is TGCGCCAGCAGCCAGGGGACTAGCGGGTTGACTAGCACAGATACGCAGTATTTT. It yields the protein CASSQGTSGLTSTDTQYF. This rearrangement joins TRBV4-3 to TRBJ2-3; 12 bases map to TRBD2. The CDR3 sequence is 18 residues long. The germline V gene has CDR1 LGHNA and CDR2 YSLEER. The V and J ends lost 3 bases and 0 bases, in that order; junction bases with no gene match: 7.